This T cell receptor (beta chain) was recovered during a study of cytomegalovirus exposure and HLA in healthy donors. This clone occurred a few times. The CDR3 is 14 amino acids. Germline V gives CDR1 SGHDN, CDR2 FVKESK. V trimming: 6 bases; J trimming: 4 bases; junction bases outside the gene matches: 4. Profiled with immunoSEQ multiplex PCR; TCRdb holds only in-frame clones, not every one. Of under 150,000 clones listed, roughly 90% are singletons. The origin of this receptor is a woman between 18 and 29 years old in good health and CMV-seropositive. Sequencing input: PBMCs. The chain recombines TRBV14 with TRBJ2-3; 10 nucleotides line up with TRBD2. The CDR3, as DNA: TGTGCCAGCAGACTAGCGGGGTCGGCAGATACGCAGTATTTT. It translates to CASRLAGSADTQYF.